This T cell receptor (beta chain) was obtained from a study of OX40 agonist ivuxolimab in advanced cancers. Assay: immunoSEQ multiplex PCR; the TCRdb copy retains only in-frame clones and omits some. The sample holds around 72,000 clones, roughly 90% seen once. The CDR3 has 16 amino acids. Germline loops: CDR1 SGHNT, CDR2 YYREEE (reference sequence). Trimming removed 0 bases at V and 0 bases at J, with 12 bases between. The clonotype originates from an adult with an advanced solid tumor such as melanoma, head and neck, liver or kidney cancer. The chain is built from TRBV5-4 and TRBJ1-1, with D perhaps matching TRBD1 (5 bases). Sequences were derived from CD4+ or CD8+ T cells sorted from blood, sampled in a trial of the OX40 agonist ivuxolimab. The CDR3 nucleotides are TGTGCCAGCAGCTTGGCGGGGGTCGGCCTGAACACTGAAGCTTTCTTT. Protein: CASSLAGVGLNTEAFF. The full variable domain, completed using reference TRBV5-4 and TRBJ1-1, is ETGVTQSPTHLIKTRGQQVTLRCSSQSGHNTVSWYQQALGQGPQFIFQYYREEENGRGNFPPRFSGLQFPNYSSELNVNALELDDSALYLCASSLAGVGLNTEAFFGQGTRLTVV.